A selection of T cell receptor beta chains follows, all from one sample in a study of tumor and adjacent non-tumor tissue in lung cancer. TCRdb reanalysed the multiplex PCR reads using MiXCR and keeps one entry per CDR3 protein. The table includes approximately 75,000 distinct CDR3 sequences, more than 60% detected once. What was sequenced was lung tumor tissue. The origin of the receptors is a woman aged 45-65 years with non-small cell lung cancer. Each CDR3 is given with its conserved first and last residue. The D gene is left open where the match is weak. Clone size is shown for a subset of rows, as once, few, many or a class of expanded clone.

D gene	J gene	V gene	clone size	CDR3 DNA	CDR3 protein
TRBD2	TRBJ2-1	TRBV20-1	many	TGCAGCACCGGGACTAGCTACAATGAGCAGTTCTTC	CSTGTSYNEQFF
TRBD1	TRBJ1-3	TRBV4-1	-	TGCGCCAGCTGCCAAGAATGGACAGGGGTTCGCAGCACCATATATTTT	CASCQEWTGVRSTIYF
-	TRBJ2-6	TRBV6-1	-	TGTGCCAGCCGACTGCTCTCTAGGGCCAAAGTCCTGACTTTC	CASRLLSRAKVLTF
-	TRBJ2-7	TRBV7-8	many	TGTGCCAGCAGCTTAGCTAACGAGCAGTACTTC	CASSLANEQYF
-	TRBJ1-1	TRBV12-3/TRBV12-4	-	TGTGCCAGCAGTTTGCGGGACGGGCATGACACTGAAGCTTTCTTT	CASSLRDGHDTEAFF
-	TRBJ2-7	TRBV7-2	-	TGTGCCAGCAGCTTAAATGGCGGACACAACGAACAGTACTTC	CASSLNGGHNEQYF
-	TRBJ2-3	TRBV11-2	-	TGTGCCAACAGCTTAGTTGGAACCACAGATACGCAGTATTTT	CANSLVGTTDTQYF
-	TRBJ1-2	TRBV4-1	-	TGCGCCAGCAGCCCAGCCGGATTTAACTATGACTACACCTTC	CASSPAGFNYDYTF
-	TRBJ2-4	TRBV4-1	-	TGCGCCAGCAGCCAAGAAGGGACTGTAACCAAAAACTTTCAGTACTTC	CASSQEGTVTKNFQYF
-	TRBJ2-7	TRBV25-1	-	TGTGCCAGCAGTGGGCAGGGTGCTAACTCCTACGAGCAGTACTTC	CASSGQGANSYEQYF
TRBD1	TRBJ1-5	TRBV11-2	many	TGTGCCAGCAGCTCCCGCCGGGACAGGGGTCTCGGCAATCAGCCCCAGCATTTT	CASSSRRDRGLGNQPQHF
TRBD2	TRBJ2-5	TRBV28	-	TGTGCCAGCAGTTTATCGGGACTAGGAAAGGGGACCCAGTACTTC	CASSLSGLGKGTQYF
TRBD2	TRBJ2-1	TRBV12-3/TRBV12-4	-	TGTGCCAGCAGTTTAGAGGGGAGGGAGTTGTTC	CASSLEGRELF
-	TRBJ2-1	TRBV30	-	TGTGCCTGGGAGGCAGGGTATGAGCATTTCTTC	CAWEAGYEHFF
-	TRBJ1-3	TRBV29-1	-	TGCAGCGTTGATTCCGGGGGCGGATACGCCATATATTTT	CSVDSGGGYAIYF
TRBD2	TRBJ2-2	TRBV12-3/TRBV12-4	-	TGTGCCAGCAGGGCGGCATTGGGACTATACGCCGGGGAGCTGTCTTTT	CASRAALGLYAGELSF
-	TRBJ1-3	TRBV20-1	-	TGCAGTGCTAGAGCTCCAGGGAGAGGAGACACCATATATTTT	CSARAPGRGDTIYF
-	TRBJ1-2	TRBV11-3	once	TGTGCCACCAAGACTGCTTGTTATTGCTACACCTTC	CATKTACYCYTF
-	TRBJ1-4	TRBV7-9	few	TGTGCCAGCAGCCCGCTGAGCGAGGTTGAAAAACTGTTTTTT	CASSPLSEVEKLFF
-	TRBJ2-6	TRBV9	-	TGTGCCAGCACCCAGGGCCTGGGAGGGGCCAACGTCCTGACTTTC	CASTQGLGGANVLTF
-	TRBJ2-5	TRBV30	many	TGTGCCTGGAGTGTATCGGGGGAGACCCAGTACTTC	CAWSVSGETQYF
-	TRBJ1-1	TRBV6-6	-	TGTGCCAGCACCCTTTCCGAAAATACTGAAGCTTTCTTT	CASTLSENTEAFF
-	TRBJ2-7	TRBV11-2	-	TGTGTCAGCAGCTTAGAGAATAGCAGGGAGCTGTACTTC	CVSSLENSRELYF
-	TRBJ2-2	TRBV2	-	TGTGCCAGCAGTGATGTCGACCGGGAGCTGTTTTTT	CASSDVDRELFF
-	TRBJ2-5	TRBV10-2	-	TGCGCCAGGAACCCCAGGGCCCAAGAGACCCAGTATTTC	CARNPRAQETQYF
-	TRBJ1-2	TRBV21-1	-	TGTGCCAGCAGCAAAGCGTCCCTTTTTTACAGGGGCGGCTGCTACACCTTC	CASSKASLFYRGGCYTF
TRBD2	TRBJ2-5	TRBV12-3/TRBV12-4	many	TGTGCCAGCAGCTCGGGAGGGGTGACCCAGTACTTC	CASSSGGVTQYF
TRBD1	TRBJ1-2	TRBV5-1	many	TGCGCCAGCAGCTTGGTGGACAGGGGAGGCCCTTTGGGCTACACCTTC	CASSLVDRGGPLGYTF